This TCR beta chain was captured by sequencing in a study of T cell repertoires in ileal Crohn's disease (dated by TCRdb to between 2019 and 2020). Some background on the complete study: The median duration of disease was around 7.3 years, and at the time of surgery roughly a third of patients were active smokers. Every patient underwent surgery because of a complication, which was stricturing disease in approximately 60% and penetrating disease in around 39%. Postoperative therapy was given to about half of the patients, with thiopurines administered to about a dozen patients and anti-TNF agents administered to 18 patients. TCR repertoire analysis was done in 50 to 70 Crohn's disease patients from a prospective multicentre cohort. The study was conducted in parallel with a multicentre cohort built to find predictors of early endoscopic recurrence after ileocolonic resection. Endoscopic postoperative recurrence was defined by a Rutgeerts score above i0. A total of 171 mucosal samples from around 50 patients were sequenced, with samples obtained at several locations on the surgical specimen and at postoperative endoscopy. What the work shows at the level of the full study, not this receptor alone: More high-frequency clones were carried by sorted CD8 T cells than by CD4 T cells, suggesting that mucosal expansions were mainly CD8. Endoscopic recurrence was linked to a higher percentage of high-frequency clones at surgery, and recurrence occurred in every patient whose clonality exceeded 26.8% (18/57). Only a subgroup of patients, of unstated size, had mucosal CD4 and CD8 T cells sorted and sequenced. Patients who were active smokers at surgery had a significantly higher proportion of clonal expansions than non-smokers (roughly 27% vs 19%, p=0.02).

This clone occurred a few times. Its antigen is currently not known. One base away there is no much larger clone; base qualities are not given. The CDR3, cysteine through phenylalanine, is 17 amino acids long. The read is trimmed to its CDR3 DNA, 51 bases read in frame from base 1. Adults with ileal or ileocolonic Crohn's disease and an indication for ileocolonic resection were eligible for inclusion. Whole ileal mucosal biopsies were stored frozen at -80°C before DNA extraction. Genomic DNA was isolated from frozen whole biopsies using a TRizol-based method, and the DNA was quantified with a NanoDrop 2000 spectrophotometer. Five hundred nanograms of biopsy DNA per sample were submitted for commercial TCRB immunosequencing. A two-step, amplification bias-controlled multiplex PCR was used by Adaptive Biotechnology to amplify CDR3 regions from genomic DNA. Primers covering every V and J gene segment were used in the first PCR, while barcodes and Illumina adapters were added in the second PCR. CDR3 libraries were sequenced using an Illumina instrument. In the paper's pipeline: The analysis drew on both the pipelines supplied by the vendor and custom analysis of the raw data in R/Bioconductor running R version 3.3.0. Clonality, ranging from 0 to 1, was calculated as the inverse of the normalised Shannon entropy of all productive clones. High-frequency clones were defined as the share of the repertoire taken up by the top 100 clones, keeping only clones that passed a 95% confidence test. Repertoire diversity was measured with the Simpson index, and overlap between samples was measured with the Morisita-Horn index. The table was pulled from immuneACCESS by TCRdb, which kept in-frame rearrangements only. Such tables lose some clones; where checked, under half of the loss comes from unresolved V genes, and the rest has no known cause. The V and J calls and clone size were taken over from that table, and D and trimming were inferred from the DNA. This sample gives 25,000 to 30,000 clones in total; roughly 81% of them show up just once. The ten most abundant clones make up 5.5% to 7% of the sample.

Here the chain combines TRBV12-2 and TRBJ1-6; the DNA was not used to check the table's D call, TRBD1. TRBV12-2 constitutes a pseudogene. The source of this sequence is an adult with Crohn's disease. Input material: ileal tissue. The CDR3 reads as follows: CASRPRTGSSYNSPLHF. The DNA sequence is given as TGTGCAAGTCGCCCCCGGACAGGGAGCTCCTATAATTCACCCCTCCACTTT.